One and the same sample provided the 21 T cell receptor beta chains below, sequenced in a study of early T cells in non-severe SARS-CoV-2 infection. One entry per CDR3 protein results from TCRdb running MiXCR on the 5' RACE reads. Seen here are about 85,000 distinct CDR3 sequences, about an eighth observed once, and the top ten hold around 7%. The sequenced sample consisted of whole blood. The receptor set was obtained from an adult who was a healthcare worker with PCR-confirmed SARS-CoV-2 infection or an uninfected control (not recorded which).

The chain joins TRBV10-3 to TRBJ2-3, with D perhaps matching TRBD1 (5 bases). Germline loops: CDR1 ENHRY, CDR2 SYGVKD. The CDR3 has 16 residues. Trimming shortened V by 0 bases and J by 0 bases, and 10 bases separated the two germline ends. The CDR3 coding sequence is TGTGCCATCAGTGAGTCCACAGGCATTAGCACAGATACGCAGTATTTT. This codes for CAISESTGISTDTQYF.

This clonotype was detected many times. The chain carries TRBV20-1 and TRBJ2-3; D might be TRBD1 or TRBD2, each matching 5 bases. The CDR3 covers 15 residues. Germline loops: CDR1 DFQATT, CDR2 SNEGSKA (reference sequence). Trimming removed 6 bases at V and 0 bases at J, with 16 bases between. The CDR3 DNA sequence: TGCAGTGCCAATCCCGGGACCTTTAGCACAGATACGCAGTATTTT. Protein product: CSANPGTFSTDTQYF.

The chain combines TRBV12-5 with TRBJ2-7; either TRBD1 or TRBD2 may supply D (5 bases each). V was shortened by 3 bases and J by 6 bases, with 15 bases between the two germline ends. This CDR3 has 14 amino acids. Germline CDR1 LGHNT, CDR2 FRNRAP. The CDR3 sequence is CASGLVDERGEQYF. In nucleotides, the CDR3 is TGTGCTAGTGGTTTAGTTGACGAGAGGGGCGAGCAGTACTTC.

The chain combines TRBV5-6 with TRBJ2-1, with D maybe TRBD1 (6 bases). The V gene's germline CDR1 is SGHDT and CDR2 YYEEEE. The CDR3 runs 13 residues. Trimming cost V 3 bases and J 8 bases, with 12 bases left between them. The CDR3, as DNA: TGTGCCAGCAGCTACCCAGGGGCAGATGAGCAGTTCTTC. Encoded protein: CASSYPGADEQFF.

This clonotype was detected only a few times. The chain recombines TRBV7-9 with TRBJ2-2; D is unresolved. This CDR3 contains 15 residues. Trimming removed 3 bases at V and 1 base at J, with 9 bases between. Germline CDR1 is SEHNR and CDR2 is FQNEAQ (reference sequence). DNA for the CDR3: TGTGCCAGCAGCTTGCGGCCGCAGAACACCGGGGAGCTGTTTTTT. It is translated as CASSLRPQNTGELFF.

This clonotype was observed many times. V usage is TRBV12-3 or TRBV12-4 and J usage is TRBJ2-2; 10 positions agree with TRBD2. V was clipped by 4 bases and J by 2 bases; unmatched bases: 4. The CDR3 length is 16 residues. Here the CDR3 reads CASSSGLAVNTGELFF. DNA for the CDR3: TGTGCCAGCAGTTCCGGACTAGCGGTAAACACCGGGGAGCTGTTTTTT.

The rearrangement uses TRBV5-6 and TRBJ2-7; no firm D call. Trimming removed 4 bases from V and 5 bases from J, with 10 bases in between. Per germline, CDR1 SGHDT and CDR2 YYEEEE. The CDR3 loop spans 12 amino acids. CDR3 DNA: TGTGCCAGCAGCCCGGGCACTGACGAGCAGTACTTC. Protein sequence: CASSPGTDEQYF.

This clonotype came up a few times. CDR3 region: CSVRGDQYGYTF. CDR3 DNA sequence: TGCAGCGTTAGGGGGGATCAGTATGGCTACACCTTC. The chain couples TRBV29-1 to TRBJ1-2; maybe TRBD1 (6 bases). The V end was cut by 5 bases, the J end by 5 bases, with 12 bases between. The CDR3 has 12 amino acids. Germline CDR1 reads SQVTM; CDR2 reads ANQGSEA.

The chain uses TRBV18 and TRBJ2-1, with D unclear. Germline assignment: CDR1 KGHSH and CDR2 LQKENI. V was shortened by 4 bases and J by 5 bases, with 6 bases between the two germline ends. This CDR3 contains 12 residues. The CDR3 DNA sequence: TGTGCCAGCTCACAGCGCGACAATGAGCAGTTCTTC. Translation gives CASSQRDNEQFF.

The genes are TRBV5-1 and TRBJ2-1; D unresolved. The CDR3 extends over 15 amino acids. Trimming took 0 bases from V and 8 from J, leaving 15 bases between them. Germline V gene lookup returns CDR1 SGHRS and CDR2 YFSETQ. CDR3 nucleotides: TGCGCCAGCAGCTTGGGTAGATTCGCCTTGGATGAGCAGTTCTTC. Its protein product is CASSLGRFALDEQFF.

In this sample, this clonotype turned up a few times. The V and J genes are TRBV13 and TRBJ2-1; 9 bases are a match to TRBD1. Germline loops: CDR1 PRHDT, CDR2 FYEKMQ (reference sequence). The V segment lost 4 bases and the J segment 5 bases; nucleotides outside the gene matches: 9. CDR3 size: 16 residues. CDR3: CASSSLDRGWDNEQFF. CDR3 in DNA: TGTGCCAGCAGCTCCCTTGACAGGGGGTGGGACAATGAGCAGTTCTTC.

The genes are TRBV29-1 and TRBJ2-2; D gene unclear. There are 12 residues in the CDR3. CDR1 SQVTM and CDR2 ANQGSEA come from the germline V gene. Deletions cut 6 bases from V and 2 bases from J, with 7 bases between. This chain's CDR3 is CSVGRNTGELFF. In nucleotides, the CDR3 is TGCAGCGTCGGACGTAACACCGGGGAGCTGTTTTTT.

In its sample, this clonotype was seen a few times. The V gene is TRBV4-1, the J gene TRBJ2-7, with D possibly TRBD2 on 6 matching bases. V gave up 6 bases and J gave up 6 bases, with 18 bases separating them. Germline V gives CDR1 MGHRA, CDR2 YSYEKL. CDR3 size: 14 residues. The CDR3 coding sequence is TGCGCCAGCAGGCGGGTGGGAGGAGGCGGCGAGCAGTACTTC. As protein: CASRRVGGGGEQYF.

This clonotype was observed at least ten times. The chain couples TRBV11-2 to TRBJ1-1; the D is unclear. This CDR3 has 13 residues. Trimming left V 5 bases short and J 2 bases short, with 9 bases between. CDR1 and CDR2 from the germline V gene are SGHAT and FQNNGV. CDR3 nucleotide sequence: TGTGCCAGCAGCCTAGGGTTCAACACTGAAGCTTTCTTT. Protein: CASSLGFNTEAFF.

The sample holds many counts of this clonotype. The gene calls are TRBV4-1 and TRBJ1-1; a possible D gene is TRBD1 (5 bases). The CDR3 has 12 residues. CDR1 and CDR2 from the germline V gene are MGHRA and YSYEKL. V was pared by 1 base and J by 8 bases, with 8 bases between. CDR3 sequence: CASSQGTGEAFF. CDR3 sequence (DNA): TGCGCCAGCAGCCAAGGAACAGGAGAAGCTTTCTTT.

V usage is TRBV12-3 or TRBV12-4 and J usage is TRBJ2-7; 11 positions agree with TRBD2. The CDR3 loop spans 18 amino acids. Unmatched junction bases numbered 13, after V lost 5 bases and J lost 1 base. CDR3 loop: CASSRGLAAVDGSYEQYF. The CDR3 DNA reads as TGTGCCAGCAGTCGGGGACTAGCGGCAGTCGATGGGTCCTACGAGCAGTACTTC.

This clonotype was seen many times. This chain uses TRBV12-3 or TRBV12-4 with TRBJ2-1, with a possible D match to TRBD2 (5 bases). V was shortened by 5 bases and J by 7 bases, with 9 bases between the two germline ends. The CDR3 is made up of 12 amino acids. Here the CDR3 reads CASSQGLNEQFF. The CDR3 region has the DNA TGTGCCAGCAGTCAAGGACTGAATGAGCAGTTCTTC.

The rearrangement uses TRBV20-1 and TRBJ2-1; the D gene is possibly TRBD1 (5 bases). Germline-derived CDR1 and CDR2 are DFQATT and SNEGSKA (reference sequence). The CDR3 has 10 amino acids. The CDR3 reads CSSQGNEQFF. CDR3 sequence (DNA): TGCAGCTCCCAGGGCAATGAGCAGTTCTTC.

This clonotype appeared many times. J is TRBJ2-7 and V is TRBV7-9, with D maybe TRBD1 (6 bases). Per germline, CDR1 SEHNR and CDR2 FQNEAQ (reference sequence). Trimming removed 3 bases at V and 5 bases at J, with 14 bases between. This CDR3 contains 14 residues. The CDR3 nucleotides are TGTGCCAGCAGCTTCCGAGGCAGGGGCGACGAGCAGTACTTC. This gives the protein CASSFRGRGDEQYF.

A few counts support this clonotype. V usage is TRBV5-1 and J usage is TRBJ2-7; 7 bases map to TRBD1. The germline V gene encodes CDR1 SGHRS and CDR2 YFSETQ. V dropped 2 bases and J dropped 5; count of bases not matched to a gene: 7. This CDR3 spans 14 amino acids. CDR3 in amino acids: CASSLRGTADEQYF. In nucleotides, the CDR3 is TGCGCCAGCAGCTTACGAGGGACAGCCGACGAGCAGTACTTC.

This clonotype was observed a few times. The CDR3 bases are TGTGCCAGCACCCCCGGGGGTTCCCACGAGCAGTACTTC. Amino acids: CASTPGGSHEQYF. The chain combines TRBV28 with TRBJ2-7, with D maybe TRBD2 (6 bases). Per germline, CDR1 MDHEN and CDR2 SYDVKM. Trimming removed 7 bases from V and 5 bases from J, with 15 bases in between. The CDR3 runs to 13 residues.